A single sample gave rise to the 7 T cell receptor beta chains below, sequenced in a study of T-cell memory formation after mild COVID-19. TCRdb reanalysed the 5' RACE reads using MiXCR and keeps one entry per CDR3 protein. In the table there are 400,000 or so distinct CDR3 sequences, 20% to 25% of which are singletons. The sample comprised PBMCs or a T cell subset sorted from them (not recorded which). All receptors derive from an adult woman who had mild COVID-19 (a few samples of this study predate the infection). Cell type and time point are not known.

The rearrangement uses TRBV5-4 and TRBJ1-2, with D uncertain. V was pared by 4 bases and J by 6 bases, with 10 bases between. CDR3 length: 12 amino acids. Germline CDR1 SGHNT, CDR2 YYREEE (reference sequence). The CDR3 DNA reads TGTGCCAGCAGCCAATCTAGCAATGGCTACACCTTC. Encoded protein: CASSQSSNGYTF.

In its sample, this clonotype was seen a few times. CDR3 amino acids: CASSYGGVTYEQYF. As DNA, the CDR3 is TGTGCCAGCAGTTACGGAGGAGTCACCTACGAGCAGTACTTC. The V and J genes are TRBV6-2 or TRBV6-3 and TRBJ2-7, with D perhaps TRBD2 (5 bases). Trimming cost V 2 bases and J 2 bases, with 10 bases left between them. The CDR3 is 14 amino acids. The germline CDR1 and CDR2 sequences are MNHEY and SVGEGT.

CDR3 coding DNA: TGTGCCAGTAGTATCAGGGGAGCCACCTACGAGCAGTACTTC. The encoded protein is CASSIRGATYEQYF. The chain uses TRBV19 and TRBJ2-7, with D perhaps matching TRBD1 (6 bases). Germline values: CDR1 LNHDA, CDR2 SQIVND (reference sequence). The ends were cut back, 3 bases at V and 2 bases at J, with 11 bases in the middle. The CDR3 consists of 14 residues.

The V call is TRBV2, the J call TRBJ2-7; D is unclear. The germline CDR1 and CDR2 sequences are SNHLY and FYNNEI. Trimming cost V 4 bases and J 2 bases, with 15 bases left between them. The CDR3 extends over 15 amino acids. The CDR3 loop is CASSAQSALTYEQYF. In nucleotides, the CDR3 is TGTGCCAGCAGTGCGCAGTCAGCATTAACCTACGAGCAGTACTTC.

The rearrangement links TRBV7-8 to TRBJ2-7; D may be TRBD2 (6 bases). The germline CDR1 and CDR2 sequences are SGHVS and FQNEAQ. The CDR3 covers 15 residues. Trimming cost V 1 base and J 4 bases, with 14 bases left between them. This chain's CDR3 is CASSLDRGLIYEQYF. The CDR3 DNA follows: TGTGCCAGCAGCTTAGATCGGGGACTGATATACGAGCAGTACTTC. The entire variable domain, with the rest obtained from reference TRBV7-8 and TRBJ2-7, is as follows: GAGVSQSPRYKVAKRGQDVALRCDPISGHVSLFWYQQALGQGPEFLTYFQNEAQLDKSGLPSDRFFAERPEGSVSTLKIQRTQQEDSAVYLCASSLDRGLIYEQYFGPGTRLTVT.

This clonotype was observed once. In DNA form, the CDR3 reads TGTGCCAAGCAGGGGCAGGGGAAACAGCCCGGGGAGCTGTTTTTT. This translates into CAKQGQGKQPGELFF. The rearrangement joins TRBV7-9 to TRBJ2-2; tentatively, D is TRBD1 (6 bases). V was clipped by 10 bases and J by 6 bases, with 21 bases between them. CDR1 is SEHNR and CDR2 is FQNEAQ in the germline V gene (reference sequence). CDR3 length: 15 amino acids.

There are a few counts of this clonotype. V is TRBV12-3 or TRBV12-4 and J is TRBJ1-5; 8 nucleotides line up with TRBD1. This CDR3 has 15 residues. The junction had 4 bases not matched to a gene; V was cut back by 4 bases and J by 2 bases. The CDR3, as DNA: TGTGCCAGCAGTTCAGGACAGGGAGGCAATCAGCCCCAGCATTTT. This codes for CASSSGQGGNQPQHF.